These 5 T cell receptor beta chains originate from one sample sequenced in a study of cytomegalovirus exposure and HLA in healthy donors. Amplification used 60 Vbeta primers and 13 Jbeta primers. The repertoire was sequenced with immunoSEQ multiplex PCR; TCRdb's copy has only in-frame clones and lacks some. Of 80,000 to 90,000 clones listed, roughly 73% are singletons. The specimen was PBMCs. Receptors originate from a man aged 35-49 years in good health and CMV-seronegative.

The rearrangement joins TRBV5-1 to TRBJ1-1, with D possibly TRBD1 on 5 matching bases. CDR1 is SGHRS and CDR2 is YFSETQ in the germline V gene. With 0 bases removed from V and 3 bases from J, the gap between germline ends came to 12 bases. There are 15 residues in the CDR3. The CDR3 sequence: CASSLANQGYTEAFF. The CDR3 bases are TGCGCCAGCAGCTTGGCCAATCAGGGCTACACTGAAGCTTTCTTT.

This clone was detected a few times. CDR3 in DNA: TGTGCCAGCAGCTCGAGGATCGGACAGCACACTGAAGCTTTCTTT. Amino acids: CASSSRIGQHTEAFF. The V gene is TRBV7-8, the J gene TRBJ1-1; tentatively, D is TRBD1 (6 bases). The V end lost 4 bases, the J end lost 3 bases, and 15 bases lay between the germline ends. Germline CDR1 is SGHVS and CDR2 is FQNEAQ. CDR3 length: 15 amino acids. Based on the CDR3 plus reference TRBV7-8 and TRBJ1-1, the full variable domain is GAGVSQSPRYKVAKRGQDVALRCDPISGHVSLFWYQQALGQGPEFLTYFQNEAQLDKSGLPSDRFFAERPEGSVSTLKIQRTQQEDSAVYLCASSSRIGQHTEAFFGQGTRLTVV.

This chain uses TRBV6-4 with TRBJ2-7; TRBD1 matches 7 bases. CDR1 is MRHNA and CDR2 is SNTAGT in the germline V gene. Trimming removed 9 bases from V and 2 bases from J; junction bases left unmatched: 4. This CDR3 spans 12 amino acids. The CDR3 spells CARGDRPYEQYF. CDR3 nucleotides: TGTGCCAGAGGGGACAGACCCTACGAGCAGTACTTC.

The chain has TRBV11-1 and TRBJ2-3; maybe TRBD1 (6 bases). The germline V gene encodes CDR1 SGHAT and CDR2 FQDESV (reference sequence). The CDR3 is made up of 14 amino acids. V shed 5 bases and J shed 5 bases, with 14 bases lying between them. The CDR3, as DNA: TGTGCCAGCAGCCCAGTGGGGGCCGTAGATACGCAGTATTTT. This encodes CASSPVGAVDTQYF.

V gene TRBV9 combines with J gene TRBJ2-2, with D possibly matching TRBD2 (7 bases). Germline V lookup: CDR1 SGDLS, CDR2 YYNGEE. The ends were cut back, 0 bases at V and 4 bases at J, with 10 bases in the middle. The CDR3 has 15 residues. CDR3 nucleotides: TGTGCCAGCAGCGTAGGGGGGGGCTTCACCGGGGAGCTGTTTTTT. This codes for CASSVGGGFTGELFF.